This T cell receptor (beta chain) was documented in a study of blood T cell repertoires in COVID-19. Study context: Whether acute or convalescent, the COVID-19 samples came from the United States, Italy and Spain. T cells, B-cell-depleted T cells, or PBMCs supplied cDNA or gDNA.

The V and J ends lost 4 bases and 8 bases, in that order; junction bases with no gene match: 5. The CDR3 totals 14 residues. Germline V gene data show CDR1 as MNHEY and CDR2 as SMNVEV (reference sequence). Libraries were prepared by immunoSEQ multiplex PCR; TCRdb keeps only in-frame clonotypes and omits some of them. The sample contains about 150,000 clones, approximately 81% of which appear only once. Sequencing was carried out using peripheral blood. The sequence was obtained from a woman aged 60-70 years with COVID-19, enrolled during active disease. This rearrangement joins TRBV27 to TRBJ1-4, with 9 bases that match TRBD1. CDR3 protein: CASSSQGAGEKLFF. DNA for the CDR3: TGTGCCAGCAGTTCACAGGGGGCAGGAGAAAAACTGTTTTTT. The variable domain in full, completed from reference TRBV27 and TRBJ1-4, reads EAQVTQNPRYLITVTGKKLTVTCSQNMNHEYMSWYRQDPGLGLRQIYYSMNVEVTDKGDVPEGYKVSRKEKRNFPLILESPSPNQTSLYFCASSSQGAGEKLFFGSGTQLSVL.